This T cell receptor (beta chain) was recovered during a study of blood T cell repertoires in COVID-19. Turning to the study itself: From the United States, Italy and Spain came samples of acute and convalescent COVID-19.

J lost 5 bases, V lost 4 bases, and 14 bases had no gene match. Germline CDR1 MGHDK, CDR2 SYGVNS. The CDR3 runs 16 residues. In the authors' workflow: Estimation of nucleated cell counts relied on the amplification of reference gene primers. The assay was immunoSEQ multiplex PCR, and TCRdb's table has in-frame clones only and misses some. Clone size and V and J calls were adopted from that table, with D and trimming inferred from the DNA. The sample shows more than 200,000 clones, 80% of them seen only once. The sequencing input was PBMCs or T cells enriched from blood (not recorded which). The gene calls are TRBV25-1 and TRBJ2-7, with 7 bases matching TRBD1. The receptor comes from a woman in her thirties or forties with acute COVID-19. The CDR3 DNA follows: TGTGCCAGCAGTGCCCGGGGTGAGGGGGCGACGCACGAGCAGTACTTC. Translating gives CASSARGEGATHEQYF.